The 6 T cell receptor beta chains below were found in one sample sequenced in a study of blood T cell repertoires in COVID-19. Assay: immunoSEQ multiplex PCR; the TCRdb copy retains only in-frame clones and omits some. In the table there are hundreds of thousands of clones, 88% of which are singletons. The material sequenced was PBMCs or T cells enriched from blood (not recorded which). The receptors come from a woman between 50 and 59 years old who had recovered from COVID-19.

The CDR3 nucleotides are TGTGCCAGCAGCCCGTCAAAGGGGAGGGAAACCTACGAGCAGTACTTC. Its translation: CASSPSKGRETYEQYF. This chain connects TRBV27 to TRBJ2-7, with TRBD2 identical over 7 bases. Germline V CDR1 and CDR2: MNHEY, SMNVEV (reference sequence). The J segment lost 2 bases and the V segment lost 6 bases, leaving 13 bases of the junction unmatched. The CDR3 loop spans 16 amino acids.

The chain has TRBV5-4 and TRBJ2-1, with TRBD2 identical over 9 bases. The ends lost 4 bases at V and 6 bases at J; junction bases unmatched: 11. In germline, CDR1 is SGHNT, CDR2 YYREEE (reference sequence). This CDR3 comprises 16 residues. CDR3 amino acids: CASSPLRGRAINEQFF. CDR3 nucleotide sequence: TGTGCCAGCAGCCCACTACGCGGGAGGGCCATCAATGAGCAGTTCTTC.

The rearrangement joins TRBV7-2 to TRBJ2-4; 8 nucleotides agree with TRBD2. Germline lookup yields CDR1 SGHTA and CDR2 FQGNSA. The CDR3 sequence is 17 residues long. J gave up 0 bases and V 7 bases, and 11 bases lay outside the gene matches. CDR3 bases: TGTGCCAGCACCGATGGAACGGGAGGGCTAGCCAAAAACATTCAGTACTTC. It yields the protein CASTDGTGGLAKNIQYF.

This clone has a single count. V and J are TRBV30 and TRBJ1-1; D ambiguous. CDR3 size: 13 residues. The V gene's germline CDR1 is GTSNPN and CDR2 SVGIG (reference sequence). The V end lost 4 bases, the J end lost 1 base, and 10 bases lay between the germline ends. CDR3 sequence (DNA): TGTGCCTGGACTCTGACACCGAACACTGAAGCTTTCTTT. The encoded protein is CAWTLTPNTEAFF.

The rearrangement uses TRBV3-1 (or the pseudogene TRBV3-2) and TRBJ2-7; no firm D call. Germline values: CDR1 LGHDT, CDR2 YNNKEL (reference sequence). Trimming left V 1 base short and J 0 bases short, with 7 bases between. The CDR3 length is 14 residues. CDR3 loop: CASSQGAHSYEQYF. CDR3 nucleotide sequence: TGTGCCAGCAGCCAAGGGGCCCACTCCTACGAGCAGTACTTC.

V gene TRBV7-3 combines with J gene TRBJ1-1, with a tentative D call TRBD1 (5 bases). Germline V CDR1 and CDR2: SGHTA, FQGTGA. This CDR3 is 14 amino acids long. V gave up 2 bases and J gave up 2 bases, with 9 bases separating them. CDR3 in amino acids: CASSLRQGNTEAFF. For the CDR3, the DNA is TGTGCCAGCAGCTTACGGCAGGGAAACACTGAAGCTTTCTTT.